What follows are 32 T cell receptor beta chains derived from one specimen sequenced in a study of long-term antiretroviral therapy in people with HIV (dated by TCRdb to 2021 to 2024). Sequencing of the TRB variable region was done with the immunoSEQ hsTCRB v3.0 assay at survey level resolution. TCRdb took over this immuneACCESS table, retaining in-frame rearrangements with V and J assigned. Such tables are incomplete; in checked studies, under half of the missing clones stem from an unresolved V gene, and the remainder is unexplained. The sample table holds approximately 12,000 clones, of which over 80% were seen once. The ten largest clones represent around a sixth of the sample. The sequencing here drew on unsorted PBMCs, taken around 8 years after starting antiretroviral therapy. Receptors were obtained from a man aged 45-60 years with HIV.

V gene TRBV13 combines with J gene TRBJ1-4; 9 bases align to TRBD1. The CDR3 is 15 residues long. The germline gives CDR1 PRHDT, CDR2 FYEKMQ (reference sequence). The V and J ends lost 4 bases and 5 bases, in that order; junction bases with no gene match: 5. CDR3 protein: CASSSETGGNEKLFF. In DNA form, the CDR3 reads TGTGCCAGCAGCTCTGAGACAGGGGGGAATGAAAAACTGTTTTTT. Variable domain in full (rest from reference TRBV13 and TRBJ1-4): AAGVIQSPRHLIKEKRETATLKCYPIPRHDTVYWYQQGPGQDPQFLISFYEKMQSDKGSIPDRFSAQQFSDYHSELNMSSLELGDSALYFCASSSETGGNEKLFFGSGTQLSVL.

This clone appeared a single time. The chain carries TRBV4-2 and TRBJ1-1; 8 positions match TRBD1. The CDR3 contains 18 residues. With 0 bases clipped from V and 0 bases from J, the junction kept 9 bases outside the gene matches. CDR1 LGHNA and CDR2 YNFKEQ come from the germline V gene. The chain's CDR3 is CASSQEDRGVGVNTEAFF. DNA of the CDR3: TGTGCCAGCAGCCAAGAAGACAGGGGAGTTGGAGTGAACACTGAAGCTTTCTTT.

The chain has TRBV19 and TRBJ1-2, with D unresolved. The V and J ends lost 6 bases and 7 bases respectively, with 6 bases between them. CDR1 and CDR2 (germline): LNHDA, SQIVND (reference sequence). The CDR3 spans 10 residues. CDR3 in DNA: TGTGCCAGTAGGGACGGTGGCTACACCTTC. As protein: CASRDGGYTF.

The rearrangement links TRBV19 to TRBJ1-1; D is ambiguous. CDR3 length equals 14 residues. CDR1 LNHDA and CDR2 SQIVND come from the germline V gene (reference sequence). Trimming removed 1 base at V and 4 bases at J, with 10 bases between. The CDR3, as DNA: TGTGCCAGTAGTATAGGCCTACTCCCCACTGAAGCTTTCTTT. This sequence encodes CASSIGLLPTEAFF.

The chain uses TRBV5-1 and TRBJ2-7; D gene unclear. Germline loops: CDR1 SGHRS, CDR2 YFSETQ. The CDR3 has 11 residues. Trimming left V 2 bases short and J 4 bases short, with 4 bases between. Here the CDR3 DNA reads TGCGCCAGCAGCTTCGGGTACGAGCAGTACTTC. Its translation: CASSFGYEQYF.

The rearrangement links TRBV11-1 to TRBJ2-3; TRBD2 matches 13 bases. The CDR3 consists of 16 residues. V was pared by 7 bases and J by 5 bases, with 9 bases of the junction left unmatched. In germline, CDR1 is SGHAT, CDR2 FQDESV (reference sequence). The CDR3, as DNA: TGTGCCAGCACCTCTGGGACTAGCGGGGTGATAGATACGCAGTATTTT. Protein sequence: CASTSGTSGVIDTQYF.

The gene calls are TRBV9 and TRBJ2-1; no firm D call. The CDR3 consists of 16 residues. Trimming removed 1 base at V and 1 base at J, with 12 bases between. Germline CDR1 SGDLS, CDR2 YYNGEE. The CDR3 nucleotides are TGTGCCAGCAGCGTAATGTCGGTAGGTTCCTACAATGAGCAGTTCTTC. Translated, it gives CASSVMSVGSYNEQFF.

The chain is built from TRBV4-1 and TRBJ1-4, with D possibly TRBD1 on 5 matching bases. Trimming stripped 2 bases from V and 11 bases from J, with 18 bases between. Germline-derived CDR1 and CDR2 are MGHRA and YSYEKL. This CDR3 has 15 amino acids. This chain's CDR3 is CASSQSGTPAGKLFF. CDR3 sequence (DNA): TGCGCCAGCAGCCAATCCGGGACCCCCGCCGGGAAACTGTTTTTT.

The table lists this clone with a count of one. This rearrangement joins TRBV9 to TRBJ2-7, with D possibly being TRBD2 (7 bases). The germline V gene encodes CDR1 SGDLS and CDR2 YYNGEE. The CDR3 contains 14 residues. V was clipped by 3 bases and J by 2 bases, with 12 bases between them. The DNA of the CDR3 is TGTGCCAGCAGCGGGGGGGGACACCCCTACGAGCAGTACTTC. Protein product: CASSGGGHPYEQYF.

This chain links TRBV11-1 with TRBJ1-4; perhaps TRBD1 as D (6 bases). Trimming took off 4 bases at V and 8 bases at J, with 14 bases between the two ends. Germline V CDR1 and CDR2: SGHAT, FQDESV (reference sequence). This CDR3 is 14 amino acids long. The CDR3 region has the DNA TGTGCCAGCAGCTCCGAGGGGGTGCGGGAAAAACTGTTTTTT. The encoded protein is CASSSEGVREKLFF.

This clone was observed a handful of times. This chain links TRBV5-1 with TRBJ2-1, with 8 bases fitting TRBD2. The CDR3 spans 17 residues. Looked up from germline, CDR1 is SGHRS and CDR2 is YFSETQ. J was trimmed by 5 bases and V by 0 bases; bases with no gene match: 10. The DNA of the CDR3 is TGCGCCAGCAGCTTGGCTGTAGCGGGGTGGAGTAACAATGAGCAGTTCTTC. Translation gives CASSLAVAGWSNNEQFF.

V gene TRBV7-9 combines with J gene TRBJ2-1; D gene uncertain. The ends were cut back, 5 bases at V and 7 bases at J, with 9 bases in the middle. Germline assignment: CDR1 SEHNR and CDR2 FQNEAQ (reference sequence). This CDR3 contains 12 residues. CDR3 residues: CASSPEGNEQFF. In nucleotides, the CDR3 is TGTGCCAGCAGCCCAGAAGGGAATGAGCAGTTCTTC.

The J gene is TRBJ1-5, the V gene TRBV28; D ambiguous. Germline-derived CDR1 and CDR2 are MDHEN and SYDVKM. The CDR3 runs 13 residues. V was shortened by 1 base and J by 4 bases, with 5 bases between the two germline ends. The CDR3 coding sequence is TGTGCCAGCAGTTTATCTCTGAATCAGCCCCAGCATTTT. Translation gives CASSLSLNQPQHF.

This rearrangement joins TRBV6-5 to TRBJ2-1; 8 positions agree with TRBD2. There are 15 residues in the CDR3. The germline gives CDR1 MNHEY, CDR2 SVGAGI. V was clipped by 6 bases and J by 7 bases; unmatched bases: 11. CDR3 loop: CASRGTKRGMNEQFF. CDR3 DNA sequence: TGTGCCAGCAGGGGGACTAAGCGGGGGATGAATGAGCAGTTCTTC.

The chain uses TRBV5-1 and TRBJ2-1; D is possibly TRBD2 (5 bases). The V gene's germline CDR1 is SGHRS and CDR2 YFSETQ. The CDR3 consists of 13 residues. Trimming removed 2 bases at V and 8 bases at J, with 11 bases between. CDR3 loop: CASSLGSEDEQFF. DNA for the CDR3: TGCGCCAGCAGCTTAGGTAGCGAAGATGAGCAGTTCTTC.

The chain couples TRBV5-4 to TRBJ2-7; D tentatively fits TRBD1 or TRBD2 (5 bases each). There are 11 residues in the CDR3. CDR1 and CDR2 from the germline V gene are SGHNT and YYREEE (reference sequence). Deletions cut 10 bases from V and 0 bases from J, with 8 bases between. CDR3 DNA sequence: TGTGCCTCAGGGACCTCCTACGAGCAGTACTTC. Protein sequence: CASGTSYEQYF.

As DNA, the CDR3 is TGTGCCAGCAGTTTTACTAGCGGGACAGATACGCAGTATTTT. It is translated as CASSFTSGTDTQYF. This chain joins TRBV27 and TRBJ2-3; the match to TRBD2 covers 9 bases. The CDR3 consists of 14 residues. Germline CDR1 MNHEY, CDR2 SMNVEV (reference sequence). Trimming at V came to 3 bases and at J to 3 bases, leaving 1 base not matched to a gene.

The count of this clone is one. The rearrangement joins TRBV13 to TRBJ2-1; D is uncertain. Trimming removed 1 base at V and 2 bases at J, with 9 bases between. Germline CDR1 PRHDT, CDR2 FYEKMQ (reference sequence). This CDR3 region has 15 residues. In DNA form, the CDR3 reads TGTGCCAGCAGCTTAGCGGATTTCACCTACAATGAGCAGTTCTTC. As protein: CASSLADFTYNEQFF.

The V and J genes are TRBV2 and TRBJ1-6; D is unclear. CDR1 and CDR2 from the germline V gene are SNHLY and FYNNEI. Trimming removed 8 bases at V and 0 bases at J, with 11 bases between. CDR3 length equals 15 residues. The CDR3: CASRLPTSYNSPLHF. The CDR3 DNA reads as TGTGCCAGCCGACTCCCTACCTCCTATAATTCACCCCTCCACTTT.

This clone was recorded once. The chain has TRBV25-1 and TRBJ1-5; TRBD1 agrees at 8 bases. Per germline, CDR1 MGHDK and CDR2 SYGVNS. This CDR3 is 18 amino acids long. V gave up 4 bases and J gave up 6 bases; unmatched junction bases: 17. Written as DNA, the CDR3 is TGTGCCAGCAGTGGCGACCTGGGGGGACAGGTCCTCGGTCAGCCCCAGCATTTT. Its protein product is CASSGDLGGQVLGQPQHF.

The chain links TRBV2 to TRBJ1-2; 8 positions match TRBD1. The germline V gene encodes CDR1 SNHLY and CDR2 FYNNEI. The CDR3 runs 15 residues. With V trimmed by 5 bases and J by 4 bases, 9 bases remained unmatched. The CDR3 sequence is CASSPAAGGAYGYTF. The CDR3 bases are TGTGCCAGCAGTCCTGCGGCAGGGGGCGCCTATGGCTACACCTTC.

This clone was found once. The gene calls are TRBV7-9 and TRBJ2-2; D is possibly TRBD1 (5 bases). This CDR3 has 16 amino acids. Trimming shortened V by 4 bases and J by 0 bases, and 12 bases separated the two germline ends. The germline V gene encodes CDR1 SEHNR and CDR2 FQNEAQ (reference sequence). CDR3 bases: TGTGCCAGCAGCTCCCCAGGGTGGGCGAACACCGGGGAGCTGTTTTTT. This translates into CASSSPGWANTGELFF.

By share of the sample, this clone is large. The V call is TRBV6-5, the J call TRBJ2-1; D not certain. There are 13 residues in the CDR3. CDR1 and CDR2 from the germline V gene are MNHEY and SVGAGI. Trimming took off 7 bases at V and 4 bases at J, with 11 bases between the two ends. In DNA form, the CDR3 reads TGTGCCAGCAAGAAACACTGTTACAATGAGCAGTTCTTC. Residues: CASKKHCYNEQFF.

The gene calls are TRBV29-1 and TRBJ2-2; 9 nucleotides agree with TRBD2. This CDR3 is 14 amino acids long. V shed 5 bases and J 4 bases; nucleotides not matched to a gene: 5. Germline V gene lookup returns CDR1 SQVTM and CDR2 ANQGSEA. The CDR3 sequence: CSVPSGGPTGELFF. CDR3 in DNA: TGCAGCGTTCCCAGCGGGGGGCCCACCGGGGAGCTGTTTTTT.

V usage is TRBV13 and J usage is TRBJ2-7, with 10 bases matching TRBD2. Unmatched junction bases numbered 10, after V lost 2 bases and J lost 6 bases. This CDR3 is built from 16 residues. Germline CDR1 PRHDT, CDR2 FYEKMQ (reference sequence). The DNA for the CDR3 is TGTGCCAGCAGCTTAACTAAGGAAGCTAGCGGGGGCGAGCAGTACTTC. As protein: CASSLTKEASGGEQYF.

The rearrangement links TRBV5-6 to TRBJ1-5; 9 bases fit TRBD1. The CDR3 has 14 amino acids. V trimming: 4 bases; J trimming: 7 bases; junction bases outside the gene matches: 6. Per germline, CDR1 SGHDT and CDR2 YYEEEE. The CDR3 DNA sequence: TGTGCCAGCAGCCTCGGACAGGGGCGGCAGCCCCAGCATTTT. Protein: CASSLGQGRQPQHF.

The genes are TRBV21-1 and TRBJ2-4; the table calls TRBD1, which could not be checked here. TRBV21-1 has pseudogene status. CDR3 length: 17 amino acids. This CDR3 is CASSAGQGFVSRNIQYF. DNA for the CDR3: TGTGCCAGCAGCGCGGGACAGGGGTTCGTGTCTCGAAACATTCAGTACTTC.

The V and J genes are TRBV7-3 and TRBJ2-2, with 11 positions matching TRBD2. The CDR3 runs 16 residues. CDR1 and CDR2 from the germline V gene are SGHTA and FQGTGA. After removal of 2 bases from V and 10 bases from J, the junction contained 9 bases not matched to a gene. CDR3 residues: CASSLWLAGGDAELFF. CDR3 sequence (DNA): TGTGCCAGCAGCTTATGGTTAGCGGGAGGGGACGCGGAGCTGTTTTTT.

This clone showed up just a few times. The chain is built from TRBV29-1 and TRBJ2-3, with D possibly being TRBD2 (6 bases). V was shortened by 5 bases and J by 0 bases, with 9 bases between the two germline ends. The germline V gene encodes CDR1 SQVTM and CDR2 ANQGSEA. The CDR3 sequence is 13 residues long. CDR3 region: CSVPAGSTDTQYF. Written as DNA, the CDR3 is TGCAGCGTTCCCGCGGGGAGCACAGATACGCAGTATTTT.

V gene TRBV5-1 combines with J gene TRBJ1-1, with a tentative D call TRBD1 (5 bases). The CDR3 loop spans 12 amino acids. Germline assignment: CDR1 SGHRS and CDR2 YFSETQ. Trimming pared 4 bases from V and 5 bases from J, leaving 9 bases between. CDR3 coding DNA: TGCGCCAGCAGCCCCGGGGGGACTGAAGCTTTCTTT. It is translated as CASSPGGTEAFF.

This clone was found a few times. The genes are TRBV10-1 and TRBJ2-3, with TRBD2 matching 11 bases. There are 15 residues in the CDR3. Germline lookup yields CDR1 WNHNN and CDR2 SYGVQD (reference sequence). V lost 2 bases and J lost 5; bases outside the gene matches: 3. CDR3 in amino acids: CASSETSGGRDTQYF. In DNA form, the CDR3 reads TGCGCCAGCAGTGAGACTAGCGGGGGAAGAGATACGCAGTATTTT.

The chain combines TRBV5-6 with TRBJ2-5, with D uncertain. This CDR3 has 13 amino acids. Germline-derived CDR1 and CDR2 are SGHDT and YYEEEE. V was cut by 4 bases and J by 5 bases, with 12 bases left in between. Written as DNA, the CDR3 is TGTGCCAGCAGCACGGACGGGTGGGAGACCCAGTACTTC. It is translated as CASSTDGWETQYF.